The next 3 T cell receptor beta chains were all read from a single sample in a study of cytomegalovirus exposure and HLA in healthy donors. Primers included in the PCR were 60 Vbeta and 13 Jbeta primers. Clones were read by immunoSEQ multiplex PCR, and TCRdb kept only the in-frame ones, dropping some. The specimen's table records 140,000 to 150,000 clones. Sequencing used PBMCs. These receptors were taken from a male donor in good health and CMV-seronegative.

V is TRBV5-6 and J is TRBJ1-2, with TRBD1 identical over 9 bases. V trimming: 0 bases; J trimming: 7 bases; junction bases outside the gene matches: 7. CDR1 and CDR2 (germline): SGHDT, YYEEEE. The CDR3 is 15 residues long. CDR3 in DNA: TGTGCCAGCAGCTTGGGAGGGGACAGGGCATCTGGCTACACCTTC. It codes for CASSLGGDRASGYTF.

The chain recombines TRBV20-1 with TRBJ2-1, with unresolved D. CDR3 size: 11 residues. The germline V gene has CDR1 DFQATT and CDR2 SNEGSKA (reference sequence). In DNA, the CDR3 is TGCAGCGTCAGTTTGGTCAATGAGCAGTTCTTC. As protein: CSVSLVNEQFF.

The J gene is TRBJ2-7, the V gene TRBV7-3; D is possibly TRBD2 (5 bases). The V end was cut by 5 bases, the J end by 4 bases, with 24 bases between. Germline loops: CDR1 SGHTA, CDR2 FQGTGA. The CDR3 totals 17 residues. CDR3 nucleotide sequence: TGTGCCAGCAGCCCCACGGACTCTTCGGGTATCTTATACGAGCAGTACTTC. Amino acid sequence: CASSPTDSSGILYEQYF.